This TCR beta chain was recorded in a study of technical replicates of blood from several donors. Method: immunoSEQ multiplex PCR; TCRdb's copy keeps in-frame clones and lacks some. The profile shows over 25,000 clones, just over 90% of them singletons. Germline V gene sequence: CDR1 LNHDA, CDR2 SQIVND (reference sequence). The V gene lost 0 bases and the J gene lost 9 bases, with 15 bases spanning the gap. This CDR3 has 14 amino acids. The chain joins TRBV19 to TRBJ2-7; a possible D gene is TRBD2 (6 bases). The receptor comes from a human donor in good health. Some clones in this sample may be carry-over from other donors' samples. The sample consisted of PBMCs. This chain's CDR3 is CASSIDPGTWGQYF. CDR3 coding DNA: TGTGCCAGTAGTATAGATCCCGGGACTTGGGGGCAGTACTTC. Variable domain in full (rest from reference TRBV19 and TRBJ2-7): DGGITQSPKYLFRKEGQNVTLSCEQNLNHDAMYWYRQDPGQGLRLIYYSQIVNDFQKGDIAEGYSVSREKKESFPLTVTSAQKNPTAFYLCASSIDPGTWGQYFGPGTRLTVT.